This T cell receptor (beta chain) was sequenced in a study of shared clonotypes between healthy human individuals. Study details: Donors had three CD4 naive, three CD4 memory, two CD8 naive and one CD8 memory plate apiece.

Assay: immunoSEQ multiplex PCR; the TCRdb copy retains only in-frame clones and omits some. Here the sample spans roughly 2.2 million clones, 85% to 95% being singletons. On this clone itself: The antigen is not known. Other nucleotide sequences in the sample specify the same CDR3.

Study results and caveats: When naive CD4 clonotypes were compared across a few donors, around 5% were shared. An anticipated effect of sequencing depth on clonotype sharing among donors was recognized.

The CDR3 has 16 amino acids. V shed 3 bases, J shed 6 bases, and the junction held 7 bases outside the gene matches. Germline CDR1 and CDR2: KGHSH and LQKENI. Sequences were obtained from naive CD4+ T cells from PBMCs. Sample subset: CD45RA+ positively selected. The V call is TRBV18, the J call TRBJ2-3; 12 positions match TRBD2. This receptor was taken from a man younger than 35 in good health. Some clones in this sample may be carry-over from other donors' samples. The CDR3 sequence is CASSPMTSGSMDTQYF. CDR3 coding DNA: TGTGCCAGCTCACCTATGACTAGCGGGAGTATGGATACGCAGTATTTT.